Here is one T cell receptor (beta chain) with its context. This clone was observed a few times. Its recognized antigen is unknown. No base qualities exist here, and no much larger clone lies one base off it. This entry comes from a study of cytomegalovirus exposure and HLA in healthy donors (dated by TCRdb to the late 2010s). Regarding the study in general: In an earlier analysis of roughly 590 of the donors, 276 Gb of sequence data and 100 million or so unique TCR beta sequences from 150 million to 200 million T cells were reported. Among 398 genotyped donors of the cohort, an average of approximately 230,000 unique TCR beta nucleotide sequences were sequenced per donor, roughly 20% of them non-productive. To study patterns of TCR occurrence, a later analysis re-analyzed previously published TCR beta repertoires from 650 to 750 donors and added high-resolution HLA genotyping. Among the roughly 430 genotyped donors, roughly 80% belonged to the genetic ancestry cluster associated with self-reported Caucasian donors. Class I and class II HLA loci were covered by the typing at four-digit resolution. Typing coverage differed by locus: A, B, C, DRB1 and DQB1 were typed in about 620-630 donors, DQA1 in about 550, DPA1 in 600 to 610, and DPB1 in roughly 470. Along with the approximately 620-subject first cohort, a separate validation cohort of approximately 110 different subjects was used. An earlier analysis of approximately 500 of the donors applied high-throughput TCR beta sequencing to assess whether each TCR beta V gene segment acted as functional or pseudogenic. The study combined high-throughput TCR immunosequencing, statistical association of individual TCRs with disease status, and machine learning to predict cytomegalovirus infection status. The aim of the study was to test whether cataloging public T cell receptors could identify signatures of past pathogen exposure. In the later analysis, no new phenotypic data were used to find candidate immune exposures; instead, reliance was placed on TCR beta sequences and their occurrence across donors. About 5 DR-DQ haplotypes were handled as single units for association and clustering, since linkage in the cohort was strong. All discovery cohort repertoires had been generated using a single sequencing platform. About 300 gigabases of sequencing data and approximately 84 million unique TCR sequences were included in an early release covering under 650 HLA-typed donors. The study used immunosequencing to profile the T cell repertoires of about 670 subjects and linked those repertoires to cytomegalovirus serostatus. Donor age, sex, ethnicity and CMV serostatus were compiled together with the repertoire data. Genome-wide SNP genotypes for about 65% of the roughly 670 donors were used in a later genetic analysis, which treated that subset as a discovery cohort. The research as a whole found: Because counts were too low, roughly 16 rarely observed V segments, including chromosome 9 orphons, were left out of the earlier analysis of roughly 600 of the donors. A total of fewer than 200 TCR beta chains were listed by the study as associated with cytomegalovirus. When HLA alleles, especially DR and DQ, strongly co-occurred, attributing TCR associations to individual alleles was difficult. According to the authors, the approach could potentially be generalized to other disease states and immunological phenotypes. According to a later analysis, parvovirus B19, influenza, CMV and Epstein-Barr virus appeared linked to several top co-occurrence clusters. The only immune exposure information available for the cohort was CMV serostatus. An association between a missense DCLRE1C variant and V-gene and J-gene trimming of TCR beta chains was found in a later genetic analysis and replicated in an independent cohort. Most TCR sequences were seen in very few donors, while some public TCRs were found in many individuals. A later analysis associated about 18,000 TCR beta sequences with specific HLA alleles at a false discovery rate of 0.05. A later analysis found that HLA-associated TCR beta chains were more clonally expanded and had lower generation probabilities than equally common non-associated chains. Correlated functional status among segregating V segments might be attributable to linkage disequilibrium, but an unknown experimental factor could not be ruled out. The sequencing pipeline was judged likely to have produced a cluster of highly shared sequence variants as a technical artifact. This cohort had only TCR beta chains sequenced, and the lack of alpha or paired-chain data limited which features could be detected. In a later analysis, most CMV-associated TCR beta chains were found to appear HLA-restricted, with HLA associations seemingly driven largely by CMV exposure. According to a later analysis, TCR association rates differed among HLA loci, with DRB1 alleles showing the most associated TCRs and HLA-C alleles showing the fewest. According to a later genetic analysis, donors in an Asian-associated ancestry cluster had fewer N-insertions in productive TCRs than the roughly 670-donor mean. Presence/absence analyses assumed roughly uniform sequencing depth across donors, an assumption that may not hold. Because HLA typing was missing for some donors at each locus, association tests included only the typed subset. In vitro tests confirmed that a few of the cytomegalovirus-associated TCR beta chains recognize cytomegalovirus antigens. In an earlier analysis of about 550 of the donors, most TCR beta V segments were observed in productive rearrangements about 87% or about 30% of the time, broadly matching IMGT annotations. In both the original and validation cohorts, the classifier was reported to diagnose cytomegalovirus status with high specificity and sensitivity. A further reported finding was that TCR beta sequences accurately predicted the HLA-A and HLA-B alleles for most subjects in the first cohort.

Receptor libraries were prepared by the immunoSEQ multiplex PCR assay. For the multiplex PCR, a mixture combining 60 forward primers for TCR Vbeta segments and 13 reverse primers for TCR Jbeta segments was used. The CDR3 region of rearranged TCR beta genes was amplified from genomic DNA with a multiplex PCR assay. On the Illumina HiSeq System, the amplified TCR beta libraries were sequenced as 87-base-pair reads. In the paper's pipeline: Across the 666 repertoires, a later analysis counted 80 million or so unique TCR beta chains, some 11 million of which were shared by at least two donors. Raw reads were error-corrected and collapsed into unique sequences by a nearest-neighbor algorithm in which closely related sequences were merged to remove PCR and sequencing errors. Alignment of CDR3 sequences to IMGT reference sequences was used to assign V, D and J gene segments. For a sequence to be retained, a match of at least six nucleotides was required to both a V gene segment and a J gene segment. Rearrangements were called productive when the CDR3 lacked stop codons and stayed in frame with V and J; all others were non-productive. Following IMGT convention, CDR3 was defined as the stretch from the second conserved V-encoded cysteine to the conserved J-encoded phenylalanine. Sequences without an unambiguous match to a single V gene segment were excluded from the earlier analysis of about 600 of the donors. An earlier analysis of fewer than 650 of the donors classified V segments as functional when productive rearrangements were above 56.7% and as segregating when the standard deviation between donors was above 5%. A statistical classification framework was built to diagnose cytomegalovirus status from the catalog of TCR beta chain sequences. In a later analysis, V and J genes were assigned by comparing TCR nucleotide sequences against IMGT/GENE-DB human TR gene sequences. In a later analysis, CDR3 sequences and most-parsimonious VDJ recombination scenarios were assigned using the TCRdist pipeline. In a later analysis, each TCR beta chain was defined by its CDR3 amino acid sequence together with its V-gene family, and reads without a unique V-gene family were excluded. As a way to deal with suspected cross-contamination and a sequencing artifact, a later analysis dropped roughly 620 nucleotide sequences that were highly shared and had low generation probability. In a later analysis, a clonal expansion index was calculated for each public chain from normalized within-repertoire ranks of inferred template counts. A later analysis computed generation probabilities with a VDJ recombination model fitted to out-of-frame rearrangements, and checked the results against IGoR. In a later analysis, hypergeometric tests were used to score TCR-TCR, TCR-HLA and TCR-CMV co-occurrence, with a repertoire-size bias correction applied to TCR pairs. To estimate false discovery rates, a later analysis permuted the HLA or CMV assignments 20 times. In a later analysis, co-occurring TCRs were grouped using DBSCAN, with TCRdist sequence similarity added in when clustering inside HLA-allele-positive subsets. Co-occurrence clustering excluded repertoires with fewer than 30,000 or more than 120,000 public chains, plus five with anomalous nucleotide sharing. TCRdb stores this immuneACCESS table with in-frame sequences only. Part of the clones is absent; in the studies checked, under half of the shortfall reflects unresolved V genes, and no reason is known for the rest. The V and J calls and clone size are taken from that table; D and trimming were inferred from the DNA. For this sample there are around 140,000 clones; roughly 80% appear just once. The leading ten clones occupy 1.5% to 2% of the sample.

In total, about 650 healthy bone marrow donors made up the cohort. At the time of sampling, all cohort members were nominally healthy, though unrecorded immune exposures were likely present. The donor was CMV seronegative and belonged to the group of 352 seronegative cohort members. A peripheral blood sample was provided by each donor, and peripheral blood mononuclear cells were used for TCR beta sequencing. The Qiagen DNeasy Blood Extraction Kit was used to extract genomic DNA from the blood cell samples. Sequenced: PBMCs. This sequence originates from a female donor in good health and CMV-seronegative.

The nucleotide sequence is given as TGCGCCAGCAGTGAGTCGAGGGTCCGGACTGAAGCTTTCTTT. Its protein reads: CASSESRVRTEAFF. The rearranged chain carries TRBV10-1 and TRBJ1-1; the D gene is not confidently resolved. There are 14 amino acids in the CDR3, from cysteine to phenylalanine inclusive. CDR3 DNA only is kept here, 42 bases in frame from base 1. The germline V gene (reference sequence) gives CDR1 as WNHNN and CDR2 as SYGVQD. The trim is 0 bases for V and 5 bases for J, with a gap of 10 bases between the germline ends.